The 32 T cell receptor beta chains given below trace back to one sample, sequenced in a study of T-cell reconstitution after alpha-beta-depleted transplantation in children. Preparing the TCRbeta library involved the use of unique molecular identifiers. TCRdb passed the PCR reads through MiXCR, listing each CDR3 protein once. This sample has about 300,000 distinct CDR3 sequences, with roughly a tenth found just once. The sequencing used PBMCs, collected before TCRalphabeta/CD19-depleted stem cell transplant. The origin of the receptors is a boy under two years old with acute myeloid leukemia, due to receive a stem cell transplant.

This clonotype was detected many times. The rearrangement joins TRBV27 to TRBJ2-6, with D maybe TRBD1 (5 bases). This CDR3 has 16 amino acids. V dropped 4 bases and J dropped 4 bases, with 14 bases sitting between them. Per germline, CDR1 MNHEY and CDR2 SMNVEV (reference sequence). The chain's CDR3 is CASSSFQGTGANVLTF. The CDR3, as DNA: TGTGCCAGCAGTTCATTCCAGGGTACCGGGGCCAACGTCCTGACTTTC. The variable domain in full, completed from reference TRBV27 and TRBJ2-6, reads EAQVTQNPRYLITVTGKKLTVTCSQNMNHEYMSWYRQDPGLGLRQIYYSMNVEVTDKGDVPEGYKVSRKEKRNFPLILESPSPNQTSLYFCASSSFQGTGANVLTFGAGSRLTVL.

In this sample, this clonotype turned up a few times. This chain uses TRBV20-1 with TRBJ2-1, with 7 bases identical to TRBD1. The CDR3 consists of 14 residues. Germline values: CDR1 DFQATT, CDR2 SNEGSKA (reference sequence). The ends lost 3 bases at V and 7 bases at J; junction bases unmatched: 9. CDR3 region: CSARTGMGLNEQFF. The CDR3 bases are TGCAGTGCTAGGACAGGGATGGGCTTGAATGAGCAGTTCTTC.

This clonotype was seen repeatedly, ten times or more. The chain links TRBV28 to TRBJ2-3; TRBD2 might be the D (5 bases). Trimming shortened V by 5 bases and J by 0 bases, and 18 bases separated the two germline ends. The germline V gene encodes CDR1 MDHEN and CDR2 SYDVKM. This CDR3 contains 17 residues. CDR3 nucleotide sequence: TGTGCCAGCAGTGGTAGTTTGGACTTTCATAGCACAGATACGCAGTATTTT. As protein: CASSGSLDFHSTDTQYF.

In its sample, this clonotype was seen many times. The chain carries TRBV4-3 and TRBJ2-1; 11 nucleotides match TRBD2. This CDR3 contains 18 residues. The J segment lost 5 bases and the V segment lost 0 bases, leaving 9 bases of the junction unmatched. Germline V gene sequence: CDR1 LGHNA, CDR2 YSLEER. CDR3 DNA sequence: TGCGCCAGCAGCCAAGAGACCTTGACTAGCGGGAAGGACAATGAGCAGTTCTTC. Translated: CASSQETLTSGKDNEQFF.

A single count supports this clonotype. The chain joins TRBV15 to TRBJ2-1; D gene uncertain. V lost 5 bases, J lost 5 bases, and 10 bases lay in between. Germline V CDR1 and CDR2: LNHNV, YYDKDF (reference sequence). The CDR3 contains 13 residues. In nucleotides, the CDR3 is TGTGCCACCAGCGCCAACTTTGACAATGAGCAGTTCTTC. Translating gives CATSANFDNEQFF.

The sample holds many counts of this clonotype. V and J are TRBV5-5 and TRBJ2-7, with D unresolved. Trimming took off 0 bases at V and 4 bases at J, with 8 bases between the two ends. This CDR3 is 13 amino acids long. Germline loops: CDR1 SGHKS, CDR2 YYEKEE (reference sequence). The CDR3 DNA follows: TGTGCCAGCAGCTTGGCGACCTCGTACGAGCAGTACTTC. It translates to CASSLATSYEQYF.

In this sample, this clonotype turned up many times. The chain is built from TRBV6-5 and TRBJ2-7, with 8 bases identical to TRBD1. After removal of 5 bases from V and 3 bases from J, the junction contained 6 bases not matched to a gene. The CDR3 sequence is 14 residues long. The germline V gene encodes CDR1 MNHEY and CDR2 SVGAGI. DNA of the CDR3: TGTGCCAGCAGTATAGCCGGGACAGGCTACGAGCAGTACTTC. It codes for CASSIAGTGYEQYF.

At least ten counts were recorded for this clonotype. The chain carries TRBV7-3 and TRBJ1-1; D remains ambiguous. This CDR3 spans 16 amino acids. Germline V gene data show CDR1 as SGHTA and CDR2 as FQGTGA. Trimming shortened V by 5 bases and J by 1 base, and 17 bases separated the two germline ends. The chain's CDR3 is CASSLRRVYENTEAFF. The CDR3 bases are TGTGCCAGCAGCCTAAGAAGGGTATATGAGAACACTGAAGCTTTCTTT.

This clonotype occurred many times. CDR3 in DNA: TGTGCCAGCAAGGGACGGCTGAACACTGAAGCTTTCTTT. Protein sequence: CASKGRLNTEAFF. This rearrangement joins TRBV2 to TRBJ1-1; possibly TRBD1 for D (5 bases). The CDR3 is made up of 13 amino acids. The germline V gene encodes CDR1 SNHLY and CDR2 FYNNEI. The V and J ends lost 7 bases and 0 bases respectively, with 9 bases between them. The whole variable domain, remainder taken from reference TRBV2 and TRBJ1-1, is EPEVTQTPSHQVTQMGQEVILRCVPISNHLYFYWYRQILGQKVEFLVSFYNNEISEKSEIFDDQFSVERPDGSNFTLKIRSTKLEDSAMYFCASKGRLNTEAFFGQGTRLTVV.

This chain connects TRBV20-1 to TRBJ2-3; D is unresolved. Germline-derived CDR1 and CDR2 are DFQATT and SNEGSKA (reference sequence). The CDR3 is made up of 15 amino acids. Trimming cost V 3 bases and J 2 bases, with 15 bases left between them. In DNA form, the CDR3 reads TGCAGTGCTAGTCCGGCCAGGATTGCCACAGATACGCAGTATTTT. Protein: CSASPARIATDTQYF.

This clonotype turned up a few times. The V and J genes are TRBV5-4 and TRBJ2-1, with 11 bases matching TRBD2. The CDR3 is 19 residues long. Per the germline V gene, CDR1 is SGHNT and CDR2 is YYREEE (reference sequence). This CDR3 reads CAGSSYISGTSGLYNEQFF. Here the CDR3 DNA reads TGTGCTGGCAGCTCTTATATCTCCGGGACTAGCGGACTCTACAATGAGCAGTTCTTC.

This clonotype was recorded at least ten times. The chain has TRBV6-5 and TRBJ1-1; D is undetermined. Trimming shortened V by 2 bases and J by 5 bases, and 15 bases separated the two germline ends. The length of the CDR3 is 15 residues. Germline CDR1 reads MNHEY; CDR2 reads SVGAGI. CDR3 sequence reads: CASSYIAGLGTEAFF. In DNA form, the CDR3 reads TGTGCCAGCAGTTACATTGCAGGATTGGGGACTGAAGCTTTCTTT.

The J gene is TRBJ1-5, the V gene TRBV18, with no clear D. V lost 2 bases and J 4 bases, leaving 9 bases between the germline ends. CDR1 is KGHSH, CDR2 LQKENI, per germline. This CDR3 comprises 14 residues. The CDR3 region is CASSPVQQNQPQHF. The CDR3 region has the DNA TGTGCCAGCTCACCAGTCCAACAAAATCAGCCCCAGCATTTT.

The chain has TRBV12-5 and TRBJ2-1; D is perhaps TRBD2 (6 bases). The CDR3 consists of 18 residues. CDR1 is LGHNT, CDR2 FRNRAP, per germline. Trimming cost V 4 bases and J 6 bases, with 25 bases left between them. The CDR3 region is CASGYITNGSYVFNEQFF. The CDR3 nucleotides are TGTGCTAGTGGTTATATTACTAACGGGAGTTATGTTTTCAATGAGCAGTTCTTC.

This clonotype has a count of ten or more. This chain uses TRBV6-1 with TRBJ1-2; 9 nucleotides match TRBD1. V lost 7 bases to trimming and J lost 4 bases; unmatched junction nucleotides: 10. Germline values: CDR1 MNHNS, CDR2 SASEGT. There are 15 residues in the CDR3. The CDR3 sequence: CASISAGQGFYGYTF. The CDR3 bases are TGTGCCAGCATCTCCGCGGGACAGGGCTTCTATGGCTACACCTTC.

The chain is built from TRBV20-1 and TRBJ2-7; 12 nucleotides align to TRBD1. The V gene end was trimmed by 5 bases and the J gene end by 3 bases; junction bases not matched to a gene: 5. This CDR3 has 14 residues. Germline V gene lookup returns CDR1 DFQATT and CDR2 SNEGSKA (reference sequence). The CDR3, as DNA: TGCAGTGCTGCCCGGGACAGGGGGCTCTACGAGCAGTACTTC. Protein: CSAARDRGLYEQYF.

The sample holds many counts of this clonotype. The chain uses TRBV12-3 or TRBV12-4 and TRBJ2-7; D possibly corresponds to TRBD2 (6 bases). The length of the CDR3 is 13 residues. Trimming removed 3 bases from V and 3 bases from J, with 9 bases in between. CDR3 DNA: TGTGCCAGCAGTTTTACTAGCTTCTACGAGCAGTACTTC. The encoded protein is CASSFTSFYEQYF.

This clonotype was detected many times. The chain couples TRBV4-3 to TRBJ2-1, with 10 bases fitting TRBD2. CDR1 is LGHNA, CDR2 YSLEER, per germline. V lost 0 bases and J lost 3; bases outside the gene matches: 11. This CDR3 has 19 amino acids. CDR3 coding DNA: TGCGCCAGCAGCCAAGAAGCTTGGGGTCTAGCGGGAGACTACAATGAGCAGTTCTTC. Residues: CASSQEAWGLAGDYNEQFF.

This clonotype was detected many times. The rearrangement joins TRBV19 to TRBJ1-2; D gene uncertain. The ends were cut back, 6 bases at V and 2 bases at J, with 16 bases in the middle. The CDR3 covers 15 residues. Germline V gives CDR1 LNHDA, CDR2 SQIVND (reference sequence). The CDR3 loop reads CASSRKADTNYGYTF. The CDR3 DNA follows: TGTGCCAGTAGCCGCAAGGCCGACACGAACTATGGCTACACCTTC.

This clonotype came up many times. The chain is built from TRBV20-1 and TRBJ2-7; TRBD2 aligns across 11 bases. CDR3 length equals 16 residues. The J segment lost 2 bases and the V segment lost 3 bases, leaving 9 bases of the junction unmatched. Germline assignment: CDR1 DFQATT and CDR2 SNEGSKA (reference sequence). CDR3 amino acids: CSASPSGRPSTYEQYF. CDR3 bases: TGCAGTGCTAGCCCTAGCGGGAGGCCCTCTACCTACGAGCAGTACTTC.

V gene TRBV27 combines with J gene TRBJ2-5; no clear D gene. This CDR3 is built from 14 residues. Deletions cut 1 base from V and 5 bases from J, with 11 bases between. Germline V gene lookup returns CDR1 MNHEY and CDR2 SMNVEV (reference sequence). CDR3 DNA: TGTGCCAGCAGTTTATTCGGCCGGGCGGAGACCCAGTACTTC. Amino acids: CASSLFGRAETQYF.

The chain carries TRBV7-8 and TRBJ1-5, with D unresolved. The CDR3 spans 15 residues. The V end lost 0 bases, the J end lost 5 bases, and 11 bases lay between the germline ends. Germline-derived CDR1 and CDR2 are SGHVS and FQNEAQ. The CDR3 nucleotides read TGTGCCAGCAGCTTAGCGATCCGGGGAGATCAGCCCCAGCATTTT. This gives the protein CASSLAIRGDQPQHF.

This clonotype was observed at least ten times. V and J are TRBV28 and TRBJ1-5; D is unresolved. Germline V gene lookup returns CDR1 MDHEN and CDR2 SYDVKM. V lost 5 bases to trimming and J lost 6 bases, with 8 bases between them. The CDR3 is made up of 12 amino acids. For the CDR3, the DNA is TGTGCCAGCAGTCCTCACGGTCAGCCCCAGCATTTT. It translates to CASSPHGQPQHF. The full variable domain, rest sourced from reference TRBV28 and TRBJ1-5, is DVKVTQSSRYLVKRTGEKVFLECVQDMDHENMFWYRQDPGLGLRLIYFSYDVKMKEKGDIPEGYSVSREKKERFSLILESASTNQTSMYLCASSPHGQPQHFGDGTRLSIL.

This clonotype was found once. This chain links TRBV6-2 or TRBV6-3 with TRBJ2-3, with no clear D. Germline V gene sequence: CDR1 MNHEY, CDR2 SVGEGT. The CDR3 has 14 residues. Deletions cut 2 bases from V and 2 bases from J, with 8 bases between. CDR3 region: CASSYLTDTDTQYF. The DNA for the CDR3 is TGTGCCAGCAGTTACCTTACTGACACAGATACGCAGTATTTT.

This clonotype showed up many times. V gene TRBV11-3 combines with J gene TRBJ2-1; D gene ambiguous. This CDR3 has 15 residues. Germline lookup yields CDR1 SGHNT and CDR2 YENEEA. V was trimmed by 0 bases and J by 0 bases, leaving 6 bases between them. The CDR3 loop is CASSLEVLSYNEQFF. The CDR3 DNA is TGTGCCAGCAGCTTAGAAGTGCTCTCCTACAATGAGCAGTTCTTC.

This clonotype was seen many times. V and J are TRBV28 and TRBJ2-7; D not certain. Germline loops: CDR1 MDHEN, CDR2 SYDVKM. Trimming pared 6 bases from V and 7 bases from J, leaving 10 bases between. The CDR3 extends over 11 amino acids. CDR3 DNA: TGTGCCAGCAGATATGAGAGGGAGCAGTACTTC. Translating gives CASRYEREQYF.

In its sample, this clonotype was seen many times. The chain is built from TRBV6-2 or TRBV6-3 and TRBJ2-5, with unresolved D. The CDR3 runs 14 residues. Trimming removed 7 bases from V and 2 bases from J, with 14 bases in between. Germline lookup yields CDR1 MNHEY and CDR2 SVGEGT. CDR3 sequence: CASTRSHAQETQYF. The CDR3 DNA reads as TGTGCCAGCACCCGTTCGCACGCGCAAGAGACCCAGTACTTC.

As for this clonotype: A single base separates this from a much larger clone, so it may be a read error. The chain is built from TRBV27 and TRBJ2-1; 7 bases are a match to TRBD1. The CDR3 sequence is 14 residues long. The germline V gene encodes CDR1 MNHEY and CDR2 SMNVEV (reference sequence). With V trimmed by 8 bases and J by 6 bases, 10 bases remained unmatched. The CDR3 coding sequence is TGTGCCAGCGGTTGGACAGGCAAGGGCAATGAGCAGTTCTTC. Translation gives CASGWTGKGNEQFF.

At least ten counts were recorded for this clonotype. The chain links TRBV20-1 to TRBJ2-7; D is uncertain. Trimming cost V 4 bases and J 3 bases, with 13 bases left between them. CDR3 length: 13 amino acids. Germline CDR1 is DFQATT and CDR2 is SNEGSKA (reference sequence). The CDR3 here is CSAMSRLLYEQYF. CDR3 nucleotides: TGCAGTGCTATGTCCAGACTCCTCTACGAGCAGTACTTC.

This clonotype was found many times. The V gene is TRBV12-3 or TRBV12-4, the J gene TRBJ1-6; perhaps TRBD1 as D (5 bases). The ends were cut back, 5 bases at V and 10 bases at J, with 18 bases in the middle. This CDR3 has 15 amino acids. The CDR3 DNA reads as TGTGCCAGCAGTCTTAGCTTGGCAGGGCGATCACCCCTCCACTTT. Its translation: CASSLSLAGRSPLHF.

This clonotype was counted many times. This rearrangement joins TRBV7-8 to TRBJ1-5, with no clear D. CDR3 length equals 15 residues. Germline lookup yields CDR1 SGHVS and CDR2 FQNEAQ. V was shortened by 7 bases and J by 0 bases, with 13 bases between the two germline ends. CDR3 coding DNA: TGTGCCAGCACTCCTGGGCAGGTTAGCAATCAGCCCCAGCATTTT. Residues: CASTPGQVSNQPQHF.

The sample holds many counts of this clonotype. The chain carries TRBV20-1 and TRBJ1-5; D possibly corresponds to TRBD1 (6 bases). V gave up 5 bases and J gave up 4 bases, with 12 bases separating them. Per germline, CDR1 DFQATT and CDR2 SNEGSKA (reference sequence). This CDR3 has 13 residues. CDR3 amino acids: CSALSGANQPQHF. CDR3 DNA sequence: TGCAGTGCTTTATCAGGGGCAAATCAGCCCCAGCATTTT.